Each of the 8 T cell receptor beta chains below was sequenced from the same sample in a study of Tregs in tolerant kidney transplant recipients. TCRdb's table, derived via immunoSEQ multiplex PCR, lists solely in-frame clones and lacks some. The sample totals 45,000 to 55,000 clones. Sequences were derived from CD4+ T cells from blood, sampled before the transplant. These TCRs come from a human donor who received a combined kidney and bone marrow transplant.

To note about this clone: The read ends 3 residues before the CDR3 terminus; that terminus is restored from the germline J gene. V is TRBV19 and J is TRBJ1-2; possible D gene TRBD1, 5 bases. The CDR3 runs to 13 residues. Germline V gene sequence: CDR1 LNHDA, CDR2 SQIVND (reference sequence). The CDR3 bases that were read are TGTGCCAGTAGTGATTCGGGGGAGAGGGGC. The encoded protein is CASSDSGERG. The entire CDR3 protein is CASSDSGERGYTF.

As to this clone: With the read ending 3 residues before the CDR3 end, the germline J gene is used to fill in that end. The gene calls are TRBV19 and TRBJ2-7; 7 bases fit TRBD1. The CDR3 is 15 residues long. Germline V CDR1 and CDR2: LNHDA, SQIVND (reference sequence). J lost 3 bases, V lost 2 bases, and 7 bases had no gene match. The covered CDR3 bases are TGTGCCAGTAGTATAAGGACAGGAATACTCTACGAG. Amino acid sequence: CASSIRTGILYE. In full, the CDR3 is CASSIRTGILYEQYF.

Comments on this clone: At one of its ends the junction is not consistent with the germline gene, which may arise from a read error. CDR3 bases read: TGTGCCAGCACCTTACGGGGTAGCTCCTACAATGAG. Translated: CASTLRGSSYNE. The complete CDR3 reads CASTLRGSSYNEQFF. The gene calls are TRBV7-9 and TRBJ2-1; a weak D match, TRBD2 (5 bases). The read falls 3 residues short of the CDR3 end, and the missing part is taken from the germline J gene. The CDR3 consists of 15 residues. Per the germline V gene, CDR1 is SEHNR and CDR2 is FQNEAQ (reference sequence).

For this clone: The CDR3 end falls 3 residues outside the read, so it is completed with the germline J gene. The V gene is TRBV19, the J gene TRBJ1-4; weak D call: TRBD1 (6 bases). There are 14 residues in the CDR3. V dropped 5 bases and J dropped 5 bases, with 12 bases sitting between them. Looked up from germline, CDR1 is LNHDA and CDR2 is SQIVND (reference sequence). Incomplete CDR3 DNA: TGTGCCAGTAGTTCCGGGACAAGAAATGAAAAA. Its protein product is CASSSGTRNEK. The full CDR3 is CASSSGTRNEKLFF.

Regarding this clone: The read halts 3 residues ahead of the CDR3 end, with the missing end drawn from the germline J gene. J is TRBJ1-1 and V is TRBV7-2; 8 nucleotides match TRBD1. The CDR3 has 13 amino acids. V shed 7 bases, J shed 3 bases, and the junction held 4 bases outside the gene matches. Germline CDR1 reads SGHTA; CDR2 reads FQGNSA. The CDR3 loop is CASTQGQDTEAFF. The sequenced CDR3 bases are TGTGCCAGCACCCAGGGACAGGACACTGAA.

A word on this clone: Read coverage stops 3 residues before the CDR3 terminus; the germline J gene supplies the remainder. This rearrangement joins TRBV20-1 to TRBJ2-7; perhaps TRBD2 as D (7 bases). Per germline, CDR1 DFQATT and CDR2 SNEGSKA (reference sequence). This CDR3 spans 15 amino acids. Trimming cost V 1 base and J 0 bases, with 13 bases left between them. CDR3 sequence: CSARASGGGSYEQYF. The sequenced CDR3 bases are TGCAGTGCTAGAGCTAGCGGAGGGGGCTCCTACGAG.

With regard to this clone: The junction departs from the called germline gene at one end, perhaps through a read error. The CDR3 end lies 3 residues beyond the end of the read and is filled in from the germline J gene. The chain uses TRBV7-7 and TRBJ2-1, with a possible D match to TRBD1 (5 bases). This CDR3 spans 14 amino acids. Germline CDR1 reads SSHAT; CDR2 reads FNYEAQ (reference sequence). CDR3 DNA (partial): TGTGCTAGCAGCCCCGGACAAGAATACAATGAG. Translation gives CASSPGQEYNE. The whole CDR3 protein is CASSPGQEYNEQFF.

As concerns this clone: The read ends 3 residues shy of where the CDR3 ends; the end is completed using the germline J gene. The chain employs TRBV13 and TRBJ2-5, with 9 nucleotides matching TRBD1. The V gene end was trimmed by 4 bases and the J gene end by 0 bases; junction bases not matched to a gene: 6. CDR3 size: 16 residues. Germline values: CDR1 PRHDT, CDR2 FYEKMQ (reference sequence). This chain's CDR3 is CASSSGQGRNQETQYF. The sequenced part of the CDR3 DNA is TGTGCCAGCAGCTCCGGACAGGGGCGCAACCAAGAGACC. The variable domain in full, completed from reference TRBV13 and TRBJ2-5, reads AAGVIQSPRHLIKEKRETATLKCYPIPRHDTVYWYQQGPGQDPQFLISFYEKMQSDKGSIPDRFSAQQFSDYHSELNMSSLELGDSALYFCASSSGQGRNQETQYFGPGTRLLVL.